The 10 T cell receptor beta chains reported below all come from one sample, sequenced in a study of blood T cell repertoires in COVID-19 (dated by TCRdb to 2020 to 2021). Libraries were made using the immunoSEQ multiplex PCR assay. TCRdb mirrors the immuneACCESS table, restricted to in-frame sequences. Some clones are absent from its copies; in checked studies, under half trace to an unresolved V gene, and the reason for the others is unknown. The sample yields 110,000 to 150,000 clones; about 80% were counted once. About 1.4% of the sample is in the top ten clones. Sequenced material: peripheral blood. These receptors came from a human donor in a cohort sampled during active COVID-19.

This clone has just a few counts. The CDR3 DNA sequence: TGTGCCAGTAGTCCCGGGACAGGGGATATGGACACTGAAGCTTTCTTT. This codes for CASSPGTGDMDTEAFF. The chain links TRBV19 to TRBJ1-1; TRBD1 agrees at 10 bases. Per germline, CDR1 LNHDA and CDR2 SQIVND (reference sequence). The length of the CDR3 is 16 residues. J was trimmed by 3 bases and V by 5 bases; bases with no gene match: 9.

The chain joins TRBV7-2 to TRBJ1-2; 10 bases agree with TRBD1. The CDR3 spans 14 residues. Trimming cost V 5 bases and J 6 bases; bases outside gene matches: 6. The germline V gene encodes CDR1 SGHTA and CDR2 FQGNSA. The CDR3 DNA reads as TGTGCCAGCAGCCCCGGAGACAGGGGGCATGGCTACACCTTC. Translating it yields CASSPGDRGHGYTF.

The chain recombines TRBV18 with TRBJ2-3, with TRBD2 identical over 7 bases. Trimming removed 3 bases from V and 6 bases from J; junction bases left unmatched: 9. The V gene's germline CDR1 is KGHSH and CDR2 LQKENI. This CDR3 comprises 15 residues. The CDR3 nucleotides are TGTGCCAGCTCACCCCCCGGGGATAGCGGGGATACGCAGTATTTT. This translates into CASSPPGDSGDTQYF.

The chain joins TRBV12-3 or TRBV12-4 to TRBJ1-1, with D possibly being TRBD1 (6 bases). The CDR3 totals 13 residues. V lost 5 bases, J lost 4 bases, and 11 bases lay in between. The CDR3 here is CASSLQGSTEAFF. The CDR3 region has the DNA TGTGCCAGCAGTCTACAGGGTTCCACTGAAGCTTTCTTT.

Only a few counts were recorded for this clone. The V call is TRBV30, the J call TRBJ2-3; TRBD2 agrees at 7 bases. V dropped 4 bases and J dropped 14; count of bases not matched to a gene: 15. The CDR3 runs to 13 residues. Germline V gene data show CDR1 as GTSNPN and CDR2 as SVGIG (reference sequence). The CDR3 region is CAWTPGGIYARYF. The CDR3 DNA sequence: TGTGCCTGGACCCCGGGAGGCATATACGCGAGGTATTTT.

The chain couples TRBV19 to TRBJ1-2, with D possibly matching TRBD1 (6 bases). The CDR3 sequence is 14 residues long. V lost 4 bases and J 2 bases, leaving 11 bases between the germline ends. Germline V gives CDR1 LNHDA, CDR2 SQIVND (reference sequence). CDR3 bases: TGTGCCAGTAGTACGGGGGGCGTCAACTATGGCTACACCTTC. Translating gives CASSTGGVNYGYTF.

The V and J genes are TRBV19 and TRBJ1-4; D is perhaps TRBD1 (6 bases). The germline V gene encodes CDR1 LNHDA and CDR2 SQIVND (reference sequence). The V gene lost 9 bases and the J gene lost 8 bases, with 16 bases spanning the gap. The CDR3 length is 13 residues. CDR3 sequence: CASRGGGREKLFF. DNA for the CDR3: TGTGCCAGCCGAGGGGGGGGTAGAGAAAAACTGTTTTTT.

This clone showed up just a few times. This rearrangement joins TRBV29-1 to TRBJ1-2; 7 bases map to TRBD1. The CDR3 runs to 13 residues. The germline V gene has CDR1 SQVTM and CDR2 ANQGSEA. The ends lost 3 bases at V and 0 bases at J; junction bases unmatched: 1. CDR3 coding DNA: TGCAGCGTTGAGGGGACAGCTAACTATGGCTACACCTTC. Its protein is CSVEGTANYGYTF.

The rearrangement links TRBV29-1 to TRBJ1-1; the match to TRBD1 covers 7 bases. The CDR3 has 12 residues. In germline, CDR1 is SQVTM, CDR2 ANQGSEA. The V segment lost 6 bases and the J segment 4 bases; nucleotides outside the gene matches: 5. The CDR3 DNA is TGCAGCGTCGATTCAGGGGGCACTGAAGCTTTCTTT. It encodes CSVDSGGTEAFF.

This clone has only one observation. V usage is TRBV19 and J usage is TRBJ2-1; 8 nucleotides agree with TRBD1. Germline V CDR1 and CDR2: LNHDA, SQIVND (reference sequence). The CDR3 length is 16 residues. The J segment lost 4 bases and the V segment lost 5 bases, leaving 10 bases of the junction unmatched. The CDR3 coding sequence is TGTGCCAGTAGTGAAAGGAGACAGGGGCCTTACAATGAGCAGTTCTTC. This sequence encodes CASSERRQGPYNEQFF.